One and the same sample provided the 6 T cell receptor beta chains below, sequenced in a study of T cells after posttransplantation cyclophosphamide. Busulfan-fludarabine conditioning, marrow transplant, and cyclophosphamide on days +3 and +4 were administered. This table comes from immunoSEQ multiplex PCR, and its TCRdb copy is limited to in-frame clones, with some not included. The data hold some 34,000 clones, with around 80% observed a single time. The source was CD4+ T cells sorted from blood, collected roughly 250 weeks after a stem cell transplant with posttransplant cyclophosphamide. Receptors were obtained from a female patient aged 35 to 55 who received an allogeneic stem cell transplant from a related donor, was CMV-positive, and had no GVHD. Some T cells may arise from the graft donor.

The genes are TRBV19 and TRBJ2-3, with 13 positions matching TRBD2. Germline CDR1 is LNHDA and CDR2 is SQIVND (reference sequence). V lost 3 bases, J lost 7 bases, and 4 bases stayed unmatched. The CDR3 consists of 15 residues. As DNA, the CDR3 is TGTGCCAGTAGTATGCGGACTAGCGGGAGTAATACGCAGTATTTT. Its protein product is CASSMRTSGSNTQYF.

A few counts support this clone. The gene calls are TRBV18 and TRBJ1-2; D ambiguous. The CDR3 runs to 14 residues. V lost 2 bases and J lost 4, with 11 bases in between. Germline V gene sequence: CDR1 KGHSH, CDR2 LQKENI. As DNA, the CDR3 is TGTGCCAGCTCACCAGATCTGGAGATCTATGGCTACACCTTC. Its protein is CASSPDLEIYGYTF.

This chain links TRBV9 with TRBJ1-4, with unresolved D. The V gene lost 0 bases and the J gene lost 6 bases, with 6 bases spanning the gap. The V gene's germline CDR1 is SGDLS and CDR2 YYNGEE. The CDR3 sequence is 13 residues long. The CDR3 is CASSVGPDEKLFF. The CDR3 coding sequence is TGTGCCAGCAGCGTAGGCCCGGATGAAAAACTGTTTTTT.

This chain uses TRBV28 with TRBJ2-2; 8 nucleotides match TRBD2. This CDR3 has 15 amino acids. The ends lost 4 bases at V and 4 bases at J; junction bases unmatched: 5. Germline assignment: CDR1 MDHEN and CDR2 SYDVKM. CDR3 sequence (DNA): TGTGCCAGCAGTTCGGGACTAGTGGGCACCGGGGAGCTGTTTTTT. Its protein is CASSSGLVGTGELFF.

The chain joins TRBV29-1 to TRBJ2-7; TRBD1 aligns across 8 bases. The CDR3 spans 11 residues. V trimming: 6 bases; J trimming: 4 bases; junction bases outside the gene matches: 2. CDR1 is SQVTM and CDR2 is ANQGSEA in the germline V gene. The CDR3: CSVDRGYEQYF. The CDR3 coding sequence is TGCAGCGTAGACAGGGGTTACGAGCAGTACTTC.

The J gene is TRBJ1-1, the V gene TRBV5-6; the D gene is possibly TRBD1 (5 bases). Per the germline V gene, CDR1 is SGHDT and CDR2 is YYEEEE. The CDR3 is 15 residues long. Trimming cost V 2 bases and J 0 bases, with 11 bases left between them. The DNA for the CDR3 is TGTGCCAGCAGCTTCGGGGGACTCCTGAACACTGAAGCTTTCTTT. Translation gives CASSFGGLLNTEAFF.